A single sample is the source of the 2 T cell receptor beta chains below, sequenced in a study of blood T cell repertoires in COVID-19. Repertoires were generated with immunoSEQ multiplex PCR, while TCRdb's copy carries only in-frame clones and drops some. The sample includes roughly 200,000 clones, 87% of them seen just once. Specimen: PBMCs or T cells enriched from blood (not recorded which). All receptors derive from a man between 18 and 29 years old with acute COVID-19.

A few counts support this clone. The CDR3 sequence: CASSLDRDRVTGNTIYF. As DNA, the CDR3 is TGCGCCAGCAGCTTGGACCGGGACAGGGTTACAGGAAACACCATATATTTT. V gene TRBV5-1 combines with J gene TRBJ1-3; 9 nucleotides line up with TRBD1. This CDR3 spans 17 amino acids. V shed 0 bases and J 4 bases; nucleotides not matched to a gene: 8. CDR1 and CDR2 from the germline V gene are SGHRS and YFSETQ.

The J gene is TRBJ2-7, the V gene TRBV28, with 9 bases fitting TRBD1. Germline V gene sequence: CDR1 MDHEN, CDR2 SYDVKM. The trim removed 2 bases at V and 5 bases at J, leaving 7 bases unmatched. The CDR3 consists of 15 residues. The CDR3 DNA sequence: TGTGCCAGCAGTTTAGGGGGGACAGGGAGGAACGAGCAGTACTTC. It specifies CASSLGGTGRNEQYF.